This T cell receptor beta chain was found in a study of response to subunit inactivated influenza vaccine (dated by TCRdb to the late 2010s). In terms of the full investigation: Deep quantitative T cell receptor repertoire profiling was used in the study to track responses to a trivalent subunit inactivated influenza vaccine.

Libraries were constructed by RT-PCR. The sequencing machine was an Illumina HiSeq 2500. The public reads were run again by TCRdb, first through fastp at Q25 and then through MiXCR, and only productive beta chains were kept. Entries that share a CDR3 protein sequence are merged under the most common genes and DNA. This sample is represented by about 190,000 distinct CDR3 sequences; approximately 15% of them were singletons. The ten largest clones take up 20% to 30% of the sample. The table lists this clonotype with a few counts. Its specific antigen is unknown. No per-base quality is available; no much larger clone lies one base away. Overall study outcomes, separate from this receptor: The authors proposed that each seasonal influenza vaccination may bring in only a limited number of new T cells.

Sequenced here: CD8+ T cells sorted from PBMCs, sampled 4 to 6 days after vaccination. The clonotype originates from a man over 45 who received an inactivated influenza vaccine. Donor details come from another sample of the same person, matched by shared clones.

The CDR3: CASSIGTSEQYF. The DNA sequence is as follows: TGTGCCAGCAGCATCGGGACGAGTGAGCAGTACTTC. Recombination connected TRBV28 to TRBJ2-7, with a tentative D call of TRBD1 or TRBD2, each matching 5 bases. Spanning cysteine to phenylalanine, the CDR3 consists of 12 amino acids. Here the CDR3 DNA is all that survives: 36 bases in frame from base 1. The junction shows trimming of 6 bases on V and 7 bases on J, plus 13 bases between the germline ends. CDR1 MDHEN and CDR2 SYDVKM were looked up in the germline V gene.